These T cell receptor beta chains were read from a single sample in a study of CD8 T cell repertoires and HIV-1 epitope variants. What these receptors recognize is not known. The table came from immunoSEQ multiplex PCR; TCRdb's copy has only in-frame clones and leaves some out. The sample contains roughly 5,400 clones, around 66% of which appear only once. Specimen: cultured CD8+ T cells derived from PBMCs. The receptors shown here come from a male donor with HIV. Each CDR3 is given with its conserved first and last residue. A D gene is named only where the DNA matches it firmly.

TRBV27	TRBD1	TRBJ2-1	CASSSGQVSYNEQFF
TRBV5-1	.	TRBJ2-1	CASSLGVYNEQFF
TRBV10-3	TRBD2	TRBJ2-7	CAIGTSASYEQYF
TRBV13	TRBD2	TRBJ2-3	CASSLVSGLAGGSTDTQYF
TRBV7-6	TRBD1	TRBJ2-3	CASTTRQGATDTQYF
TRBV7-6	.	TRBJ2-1	CASSLDRDTSNEQFF
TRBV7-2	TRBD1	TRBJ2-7	CASSSSGGEQYF
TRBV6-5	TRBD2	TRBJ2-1	CASSYSSGGPRTVF
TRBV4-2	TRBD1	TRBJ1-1	CASSQDHQTGRNTEAFF
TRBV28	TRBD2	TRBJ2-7	CASSFVVRTSGVSSYEQYF
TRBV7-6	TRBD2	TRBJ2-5	CASSRLAGNQETQYF
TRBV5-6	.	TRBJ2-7	CASSGGTVGHEQYF
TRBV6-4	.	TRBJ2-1	CASSDQLDGGNQQFF
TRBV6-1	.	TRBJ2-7	CASSSDVSAYEQYF
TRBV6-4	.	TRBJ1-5	CASSDSTYGNQPQHF
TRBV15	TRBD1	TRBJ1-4	CATSRGGQGGEKLFF
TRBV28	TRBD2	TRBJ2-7	CASSLGRVNYEQYF
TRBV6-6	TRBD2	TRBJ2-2	CASSSGTSSGPGELFF
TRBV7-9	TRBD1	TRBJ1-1	CASSQSTGGGYEAFF
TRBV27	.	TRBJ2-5	CASSLEGYEETQYF
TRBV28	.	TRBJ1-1	CASSLSRVPAKAFF
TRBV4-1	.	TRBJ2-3	CASSQDVGADTQYF
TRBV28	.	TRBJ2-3	CASSWTAADTQYF
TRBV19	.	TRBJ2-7	CASSPGPYGEQYF
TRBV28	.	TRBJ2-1	CASSLEAAYNEQFF
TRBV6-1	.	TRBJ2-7	CASSVRYLYEQYF
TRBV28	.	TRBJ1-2	CASSSTAGYTF
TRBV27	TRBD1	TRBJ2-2	CASSPGQLTYTGELFF
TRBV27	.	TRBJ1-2	CASSEGTFYGYTF
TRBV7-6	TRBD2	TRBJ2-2	CASSLLRETSGRTGELFF
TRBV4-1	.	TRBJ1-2	CASSQDPPDLDYGYTF
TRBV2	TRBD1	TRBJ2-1	CASSSPGTAYNEQFF
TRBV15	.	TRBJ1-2	CATSIAPGYGYTF
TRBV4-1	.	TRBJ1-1	CASSQVDLGYTEAFF
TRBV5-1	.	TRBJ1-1	CASSFGWENTEAFF
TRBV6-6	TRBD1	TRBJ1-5	CASSYSRQGNEPQHF
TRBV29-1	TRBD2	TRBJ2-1	CSVRQLAGVGNEQFF
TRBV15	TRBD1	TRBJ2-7	CATSRVRGPYEQYF
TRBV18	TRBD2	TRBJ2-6	CASSPPGLAGYSGANVLTF
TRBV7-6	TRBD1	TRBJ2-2	CASSLDSAGTANTGELFF
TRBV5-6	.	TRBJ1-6	CASSLAEMGSPLHF
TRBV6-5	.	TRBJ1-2	CASSYGGHGYTF
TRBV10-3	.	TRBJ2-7	CAISESLRGEQYF
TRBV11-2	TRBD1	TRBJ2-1	CASSLVRGILNEQFF
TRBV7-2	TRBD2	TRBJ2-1	CASSLTSGPYNEQFF
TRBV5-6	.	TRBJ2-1	CASSLGGGSGPYNEQFF
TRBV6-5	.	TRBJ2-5	CASSYPQGETQYF
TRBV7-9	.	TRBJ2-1	CASSLDGYNEQFF